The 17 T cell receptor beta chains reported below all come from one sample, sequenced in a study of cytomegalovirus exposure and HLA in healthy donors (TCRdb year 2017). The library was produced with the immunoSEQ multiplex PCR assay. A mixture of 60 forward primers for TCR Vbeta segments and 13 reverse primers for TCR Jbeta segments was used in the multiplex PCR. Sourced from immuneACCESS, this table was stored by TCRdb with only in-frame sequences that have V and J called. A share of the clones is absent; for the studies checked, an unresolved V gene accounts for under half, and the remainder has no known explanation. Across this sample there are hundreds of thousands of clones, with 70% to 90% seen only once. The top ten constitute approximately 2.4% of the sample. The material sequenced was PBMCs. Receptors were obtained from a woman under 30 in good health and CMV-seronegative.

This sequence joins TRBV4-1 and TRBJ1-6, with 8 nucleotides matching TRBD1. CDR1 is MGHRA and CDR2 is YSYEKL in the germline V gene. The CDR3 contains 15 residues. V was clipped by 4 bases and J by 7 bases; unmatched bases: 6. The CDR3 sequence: CASSRGQGPNSPLHF. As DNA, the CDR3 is TGCGCCAGCAGCCGCGGACAGGGACCCAATTCACCCCTCCACTTT.

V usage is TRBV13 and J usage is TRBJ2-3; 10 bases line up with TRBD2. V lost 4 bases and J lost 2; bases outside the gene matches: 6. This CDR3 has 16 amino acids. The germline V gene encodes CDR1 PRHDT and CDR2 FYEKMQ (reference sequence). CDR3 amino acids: CASSSLLAGNTDTQYF. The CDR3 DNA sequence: TGTGCCAGCAGCTCACTACTAGCGGGGAACACAGATACGCAGTATTTT.

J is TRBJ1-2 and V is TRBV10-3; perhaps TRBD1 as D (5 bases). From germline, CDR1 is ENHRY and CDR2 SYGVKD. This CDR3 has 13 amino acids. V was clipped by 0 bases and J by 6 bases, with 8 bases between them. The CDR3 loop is CAISESIQDGYTF. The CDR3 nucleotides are TGTGCCATCAGTGAGTCGATACAGGATGGCTACACCTTC.

CDR3 in amino acids: CASSGAFKGQVGYTF. The CDR3 DNA sequence: TGTGCCAGCAGCGGGGCCTTCAAAGGACAGGTTGGCTACACCTTC. The gene calls are TRBV9 and TRBJ1-2; TRBD1 matches at 7 bases. V lost 3 bases, J lost 7 bases, and 12 bases stayed unmatched. The CDR3 spans 15 residues. The germline V gene encodes CDR1 SGDLS and CDR2 YYNGEE.

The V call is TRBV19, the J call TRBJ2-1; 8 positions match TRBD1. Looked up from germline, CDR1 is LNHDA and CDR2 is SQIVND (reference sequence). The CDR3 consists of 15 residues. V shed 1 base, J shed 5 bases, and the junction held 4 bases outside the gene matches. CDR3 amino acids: CASSIAGGGDNEQFF. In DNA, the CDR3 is TGTGCCAGTAGTATAGCAGGGGGCGGAGACAATGAGCAGTTCTTC.

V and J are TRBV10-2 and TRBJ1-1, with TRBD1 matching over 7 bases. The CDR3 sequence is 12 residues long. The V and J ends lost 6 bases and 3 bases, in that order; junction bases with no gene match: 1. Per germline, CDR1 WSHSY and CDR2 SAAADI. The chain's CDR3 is CASRQGDTEAFF. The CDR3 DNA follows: TGCGCCAGCAGGCAGGGGGACACTGAAGCTTTCTTT.

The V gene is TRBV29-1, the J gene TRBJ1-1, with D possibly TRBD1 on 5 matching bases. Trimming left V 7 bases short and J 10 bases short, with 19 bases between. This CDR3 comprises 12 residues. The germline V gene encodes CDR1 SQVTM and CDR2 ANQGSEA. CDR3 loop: CSASLGPSGAFF. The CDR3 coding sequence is TGCAGCGCCTCATTGGGGCCCTCCGGAGCTTTCTTT.

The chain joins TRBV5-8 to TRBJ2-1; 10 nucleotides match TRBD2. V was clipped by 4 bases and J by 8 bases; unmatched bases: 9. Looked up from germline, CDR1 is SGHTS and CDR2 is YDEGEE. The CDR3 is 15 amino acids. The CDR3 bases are TGTGCCAGCAGCATACCGGGACTAGCGAAACATGAGCAGTTCTTC. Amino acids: CASSIPGLAKHEQFF.

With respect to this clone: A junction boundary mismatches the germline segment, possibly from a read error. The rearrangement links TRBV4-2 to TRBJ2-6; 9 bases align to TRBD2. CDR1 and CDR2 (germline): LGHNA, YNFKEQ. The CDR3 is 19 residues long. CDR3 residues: CASSQGLADSHSWANVLTF. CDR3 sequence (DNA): TGTGCCAGCAGCCAAGGACTAGCGGACTCCCACTCTTGGGCCAACGTCCTGACTTTC.

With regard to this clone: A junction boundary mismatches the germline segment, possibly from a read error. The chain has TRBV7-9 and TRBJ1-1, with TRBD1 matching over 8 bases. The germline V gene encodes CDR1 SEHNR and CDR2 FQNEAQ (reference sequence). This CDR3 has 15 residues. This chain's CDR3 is CSSSFEDDRGAEAFF. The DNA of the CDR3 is TGTTCCAGCAGCTTCGAGGACGACAGGGGAGCCGAAGCTTTCTTT.

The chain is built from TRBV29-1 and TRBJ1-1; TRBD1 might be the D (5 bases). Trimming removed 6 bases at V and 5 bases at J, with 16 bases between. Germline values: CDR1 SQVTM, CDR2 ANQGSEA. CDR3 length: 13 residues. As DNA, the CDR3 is TGCAGCGTCCCCGCGGAAGGGGTGACTGAAGCTTTCTTT. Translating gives CSVPAEGVTEAFF.

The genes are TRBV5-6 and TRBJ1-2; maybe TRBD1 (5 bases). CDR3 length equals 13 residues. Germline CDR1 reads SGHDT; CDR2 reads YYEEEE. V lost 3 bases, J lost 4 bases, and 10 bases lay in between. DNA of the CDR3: TGTGCCAGCAGCTCGGCAGGGATCTATGGCTACACCTTC. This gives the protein CASSSAGIYGYTF.

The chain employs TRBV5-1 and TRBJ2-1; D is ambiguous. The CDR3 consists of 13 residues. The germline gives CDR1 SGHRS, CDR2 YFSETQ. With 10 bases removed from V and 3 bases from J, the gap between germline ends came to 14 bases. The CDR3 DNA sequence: TGCGCCGGAAACCTTACAGACTACAATGAGCAGTTCTTC. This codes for CAGNLTDYNEQFF.

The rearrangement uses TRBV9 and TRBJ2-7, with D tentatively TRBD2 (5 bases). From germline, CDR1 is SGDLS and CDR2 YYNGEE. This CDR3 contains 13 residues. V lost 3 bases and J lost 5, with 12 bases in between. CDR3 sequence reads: CASSGLLGNEQYF. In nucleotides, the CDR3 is TGTGCCAGCAGCGGCCTCCTCGGGAACGAGCAGTACTTC.

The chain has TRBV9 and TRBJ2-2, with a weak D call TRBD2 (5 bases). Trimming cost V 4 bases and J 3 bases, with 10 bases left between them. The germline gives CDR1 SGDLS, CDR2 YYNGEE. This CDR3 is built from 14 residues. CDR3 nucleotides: TGTGCCAGCAGCTCGCGGGCATACACCGGGGAGCTGTTTTTT. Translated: CASSSRAYTGELFF.

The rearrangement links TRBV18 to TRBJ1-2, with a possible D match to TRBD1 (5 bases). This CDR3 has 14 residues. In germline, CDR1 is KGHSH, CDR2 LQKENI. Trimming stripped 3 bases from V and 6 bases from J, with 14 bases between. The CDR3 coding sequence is TGTGCCAGCTCACCTACATCAGGGTTGAATGGCTACACCTTC. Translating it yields CASSPTSGLNGYTF. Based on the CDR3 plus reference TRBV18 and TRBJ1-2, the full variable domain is NAGVMQNPRHLVRRRGQEARLRCSPMKGHSHVYWYRQLPEEGLKFMVYLQKENIIDESGMPKERFSAEFPKEGPSILRIQQVVRGDSAAYFCASSPTSGLNGYTFGSGTRLTVV.

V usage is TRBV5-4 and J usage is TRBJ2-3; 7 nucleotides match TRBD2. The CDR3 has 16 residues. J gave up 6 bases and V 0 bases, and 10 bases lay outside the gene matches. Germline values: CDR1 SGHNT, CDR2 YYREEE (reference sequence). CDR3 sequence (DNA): TGTGCCAGCAGCTTGGGGCTAGCGGCTGGAGGGGATACGCAGTATTTT. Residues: CASSLGLAAGGDTQYF.